The sequence of this TCR beta chain was determined in a study of post-analysis software for immune sequencing data. The CDR3 totals 16 residues. The V gene lost 0 bases and the J gene lost 6 bases, with 15 bases spanning the gap. CDR1 and CDR2 from the germline V gene are LGHDT and YNNKEL (reference sequence). Unique molecular identifiers were built into the TCR beta cDNA libraries. Each CDR3 protein is one row after TCRdb ran MiXCR on the PCR reads. The sample yields some 190,000 distinct CDR3 sequences, roughly 30% seen once. Study-wide results and limits: Patients had higher frequencies than controls of a few TRBV segments, including TRBV5-6, TRBV5-1 and TRBV20-1.

Concerning this clonotype itself: Its antigen is currently unknown.

This sequence was found in a girl aged 2 to 17 with multiple sclerosis. The chain is built from TRBV3-1 and TRBJ2-1; D might be TRBD2 (7 bases). Sequenced: blood. The CDR3 bases are TGTGCCAGCAGCCAAGATTTGGAGGGGGGGCCCAATGAGCAGTTCTTC. It encodes CASSQDLEGGPNEQFF.